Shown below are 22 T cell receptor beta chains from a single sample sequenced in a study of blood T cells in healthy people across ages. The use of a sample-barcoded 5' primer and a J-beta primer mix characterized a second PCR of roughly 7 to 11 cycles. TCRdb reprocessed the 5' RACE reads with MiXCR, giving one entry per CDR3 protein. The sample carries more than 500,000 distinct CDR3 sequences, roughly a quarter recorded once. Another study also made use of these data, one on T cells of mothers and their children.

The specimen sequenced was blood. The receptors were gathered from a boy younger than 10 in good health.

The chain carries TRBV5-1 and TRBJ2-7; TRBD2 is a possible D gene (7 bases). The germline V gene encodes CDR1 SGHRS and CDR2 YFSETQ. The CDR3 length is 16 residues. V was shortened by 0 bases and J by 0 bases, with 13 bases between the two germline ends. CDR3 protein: CASSLVRGGHSYEQYF. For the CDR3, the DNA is TGCGCCAGCAGCTTGGTAAGGGGGGGCCACTCCTACGAGCAGTACTTC.

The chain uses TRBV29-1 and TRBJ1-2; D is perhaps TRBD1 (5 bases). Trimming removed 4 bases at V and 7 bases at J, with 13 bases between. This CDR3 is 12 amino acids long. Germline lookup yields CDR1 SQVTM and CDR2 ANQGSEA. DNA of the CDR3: TGCAGCGTTGGCACAGGTCCTGGTGGCTACACCTTC. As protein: CSVGTGPGGYTF.

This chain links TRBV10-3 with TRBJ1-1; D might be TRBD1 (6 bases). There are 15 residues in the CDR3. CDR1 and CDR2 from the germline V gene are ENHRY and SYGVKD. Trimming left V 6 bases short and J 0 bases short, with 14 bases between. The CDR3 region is CAIRTDRTMNTEAFF. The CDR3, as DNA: TGTGCCATCAGGACCGACAGGACCATGAACACTGAAGCTTTCTTT.

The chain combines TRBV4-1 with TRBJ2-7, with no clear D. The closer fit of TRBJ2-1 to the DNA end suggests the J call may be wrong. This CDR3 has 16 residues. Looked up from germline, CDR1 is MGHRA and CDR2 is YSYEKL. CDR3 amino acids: CASSQEGYLQFGEQFF. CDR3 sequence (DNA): TGCGCCAGCAGCCAAGAGGGATACCTGCAGTTCGGTGAGCAGTTCTTC.

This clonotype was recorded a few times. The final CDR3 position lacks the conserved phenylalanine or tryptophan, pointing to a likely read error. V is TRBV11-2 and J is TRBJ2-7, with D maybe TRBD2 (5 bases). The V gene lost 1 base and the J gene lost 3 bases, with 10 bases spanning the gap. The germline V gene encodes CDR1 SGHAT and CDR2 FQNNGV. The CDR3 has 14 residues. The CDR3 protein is CASSLGRVDYEQYC. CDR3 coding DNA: TGTGCCAGCAGCTTAGGGCGGGTTGACTACGAGCAGTACTGC.

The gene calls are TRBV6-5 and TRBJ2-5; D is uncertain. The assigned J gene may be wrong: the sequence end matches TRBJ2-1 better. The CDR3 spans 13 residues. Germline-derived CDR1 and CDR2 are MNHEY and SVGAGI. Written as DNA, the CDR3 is TGTGCCAGCGGCCCCCGGGCCCAAGGCGAGCAGTTCTTC. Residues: CASGPRAQGEQFF.

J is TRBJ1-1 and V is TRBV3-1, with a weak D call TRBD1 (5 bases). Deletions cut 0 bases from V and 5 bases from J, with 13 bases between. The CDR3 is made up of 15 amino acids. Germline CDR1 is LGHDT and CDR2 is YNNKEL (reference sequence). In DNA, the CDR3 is TGTGCCAGCAGCCAAGATCAAGAGGGGTCGACTGAAGCTTTCTTT. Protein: CASSQDQEGSTEAFF.

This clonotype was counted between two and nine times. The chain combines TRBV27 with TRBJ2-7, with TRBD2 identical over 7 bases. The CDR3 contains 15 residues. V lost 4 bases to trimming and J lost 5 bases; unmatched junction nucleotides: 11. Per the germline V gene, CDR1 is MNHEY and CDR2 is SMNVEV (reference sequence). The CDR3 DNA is TGTGCCAGCAGTTCCAACGCGGGGAGGGCCCACGAGCAGTACTTC. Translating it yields CASSSNAGRAHEQYF.

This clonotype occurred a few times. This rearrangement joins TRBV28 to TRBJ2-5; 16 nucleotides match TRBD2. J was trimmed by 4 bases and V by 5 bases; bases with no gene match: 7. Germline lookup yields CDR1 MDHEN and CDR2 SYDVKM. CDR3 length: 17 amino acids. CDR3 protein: CASSGMGLAGGVETQYF. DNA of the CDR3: TGTGCCAGCAGTGGGATGGGACTAGCGGGAGGGGTAGAGACCCAGTACTTC.

The CDR3 loop reads CASSLDGTAYGYTF. CDR3 sequence (DNA): TGTGCCAGCAGCTTAGACGGGACGGCCTATGGCTACACCTTC. This chain connects TRBV11-2 to TRBJ1-2; D might be TRBD1 (5 bases). This CDR3 has 14 amino acids. In germline, CDR1 is SGHAT, CDR2 FQNNGV. Trimming took off 0 bases at V and 4 bases at J, with 9 bases between the two ends. The full variable domain, its missing parts supplied by reference TRBV11-2 and TRBJ1-2, is EAGVAQSPRYKIIEKRQSVAFWCNPISGHATLYWYQQILGQGPKLLIQFQNNGVVDDSQLPKDRFSAERLKGVDSTLKIQPAKLEDSAVYLCASSLDGTAYGYTFGSGTRLTVV.

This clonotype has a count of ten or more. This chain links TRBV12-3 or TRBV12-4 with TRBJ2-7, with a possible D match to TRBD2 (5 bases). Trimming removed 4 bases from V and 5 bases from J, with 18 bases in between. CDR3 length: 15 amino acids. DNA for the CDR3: TGTGCCAGCAGTTCCCCGGGGTTCACTCCCCACGAGCAGTACTTC. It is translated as CASSSPGFTPHEQYF.

The CDR3 loop reads CSARQVEETQYF. As DNA, the CDR3 is TGCAGTGCACGACAGGTGGAAGAGACCCAGTACTTC. The chain links TRBV20-1 to TRBJ2-5, with D maybe TRBD1 (6 bases). Germline V lookup: CDR1 DFQATT, CDR2 SNEGSKA (reference sequence). The CDR3 length is 12 residues. Trimming removed 6 bases from V and 3 bases from J, with 11 bases in between.

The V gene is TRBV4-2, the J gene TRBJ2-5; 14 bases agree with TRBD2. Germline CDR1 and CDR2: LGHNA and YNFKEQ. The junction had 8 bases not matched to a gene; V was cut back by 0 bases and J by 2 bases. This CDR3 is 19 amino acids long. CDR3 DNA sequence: TGTGCCAGCAGCCAAGATCAGGGGACTAGCGGGGGACTTCAAGAGACCCAGTACTTC. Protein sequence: CASSQDQGTSGGLQETQYF.

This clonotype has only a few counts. The DNA for the CDR3 is TGCGCCAGCAGCCCGGAGACAGCAGGGGGGAATGAGCAGTTCTTC. Residues: CASSPETAGGNEQFF. The V call is TRBV4-1, the J call TRBJ2-1, with D maybe TRBD1 (7 bases). Trimming removed 4 bases at V and 7 bases at J, with 17 bases between. CDR3 size: 15 residues. The germline CDR1 and CDR2 sequences are MGHRA and YSYEKL.

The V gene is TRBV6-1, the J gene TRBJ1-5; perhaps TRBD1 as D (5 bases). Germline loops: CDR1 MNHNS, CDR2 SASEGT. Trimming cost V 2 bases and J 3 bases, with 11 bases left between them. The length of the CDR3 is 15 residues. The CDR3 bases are TGTGCCAGCAGTGAACGGGGGGTTTCCAATCAGCCCCAGCATTTT. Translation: CASSERGVSNQPQHF.

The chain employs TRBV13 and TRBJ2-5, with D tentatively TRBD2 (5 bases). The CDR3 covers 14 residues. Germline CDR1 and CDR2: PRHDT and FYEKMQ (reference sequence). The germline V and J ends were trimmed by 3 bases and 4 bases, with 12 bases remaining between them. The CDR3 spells CASSFRPAGETQYF. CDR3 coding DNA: TGTGCCAGCAGCTTCAGACCGGCGGGAGAGACCCAGTACTTC.

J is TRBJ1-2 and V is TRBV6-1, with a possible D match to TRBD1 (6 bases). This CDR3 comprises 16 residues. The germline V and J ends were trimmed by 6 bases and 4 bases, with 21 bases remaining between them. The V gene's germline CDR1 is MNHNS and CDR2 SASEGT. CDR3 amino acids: CASSRPGGAGPYGYTF. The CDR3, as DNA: TGTGCCAGCAGCCGTCCCGGGGGGGCAGGCCCCTATGGCTACACCTTC.

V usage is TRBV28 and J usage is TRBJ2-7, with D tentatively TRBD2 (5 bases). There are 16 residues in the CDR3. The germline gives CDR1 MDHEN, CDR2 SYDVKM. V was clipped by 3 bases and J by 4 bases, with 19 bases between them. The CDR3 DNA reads TGTGCCAGCAGTTTTGCCCTCTCCGGGGTTGCGTACGAGCAGTACTTC. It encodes CASSFALSGVAYEQYF.

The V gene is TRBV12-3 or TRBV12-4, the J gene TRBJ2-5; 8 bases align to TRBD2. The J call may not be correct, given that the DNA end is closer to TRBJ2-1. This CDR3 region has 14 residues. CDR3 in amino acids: CASSLVGRASEQFF. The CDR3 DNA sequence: TGTGCCAGCAGTTTGGTCGGGAGGGCCAGTGAGCAGTTCTTC.

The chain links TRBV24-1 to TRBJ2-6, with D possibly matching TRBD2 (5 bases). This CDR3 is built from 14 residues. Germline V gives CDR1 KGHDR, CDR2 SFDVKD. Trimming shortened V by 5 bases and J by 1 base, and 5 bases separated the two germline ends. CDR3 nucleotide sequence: TGTGCCACCAGTGCGGGGTCTGGGGCCAACGTCCTGACTTTC. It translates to CATSAGSGANVLTF.

The chain's CDR3 is CTPGRPTQYF. DNA of the CDR3: TGCACCCCGGGCAGGCCGACCCAGTACTTC. This chain joins TRBV29-1 and TRBJ2-5; D unresolved. The CDR3 contains 10 residues. Germline V lookup: CDR1 SQVTM, CDR2 ANQGSEA.

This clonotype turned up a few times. The CDR3 DNA is TGTGCCAGCAGTTACAGGGAGGACACCGGGGAGCTGTTTTTT. As protein: CASSYREDTGELFF. The rearrangement joins TRBV6-6 to TRBJ2-2; weak D call: TRBD2 (6 bases). Germline V lookup: CDR1 MNHNY, CDR2 SVGAGI (reference sequence). V lost 2 bases and J 3 bases, leaving 7 bases between the germline ends. This CDR3 contains 14 residues.